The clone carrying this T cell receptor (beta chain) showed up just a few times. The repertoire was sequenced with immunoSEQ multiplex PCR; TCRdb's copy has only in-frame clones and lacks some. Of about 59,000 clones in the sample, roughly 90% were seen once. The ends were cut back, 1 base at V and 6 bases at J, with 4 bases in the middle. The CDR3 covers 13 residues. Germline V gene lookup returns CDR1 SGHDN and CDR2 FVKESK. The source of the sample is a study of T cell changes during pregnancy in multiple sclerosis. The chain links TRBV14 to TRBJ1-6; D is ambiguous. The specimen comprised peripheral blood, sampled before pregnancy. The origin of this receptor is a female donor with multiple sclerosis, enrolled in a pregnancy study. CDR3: CASSQVGNSPLHF. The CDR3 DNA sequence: TGTGCCAGCAGCCAAGTCGGTAATTCACCCCTCCACTTT.